These T cell receptor beta chains were read from a single sample in a study of spatial heterogeneity in lung cancer. In TCRdb, the 5' RACE reads were re-called with MiXCR into one record per CDR3 protein. The sample includes roughly 40,000 distinct CDR3 sequences, 6.8% of them seen just once. Source: PBMCs, taken at surgery. Source of these receptors: a female donor with early-stage non-small cell lung cancer. CDR3s include the opening cysteine and the closing phenylalanine or tryptophan. The order of the fields is D gene, clone size, V gene, J gene, CDR3 protein, CDR3 DNA. D genes are given only for firm matches. For some rows the clone size is stated as once, few or many, or as a class when expanded; others skip it.

D gene: NA
clone size: NA
V gene: TRBV7-3
J gene: TRBJ1-1
CDR3 protein: CASRRDLNTEAFF
CDR3 DNA: TGTGCCAGCAGGCGGGACCTGAACACTGAAGCTTTCTTT

D gene: NA
clone size: many
V gene: TRBV7-2
J gene: TRBJ2-3
CDR3 protein: CASSLPGTPHQYF
CDR3 DNA: TGTGCCAGCAGCCTGCCTGGGACCCCCCACCAGTATTTT

D gene: NA
clone size: many
V gene: TRBV3-1
J gene: TRBJ2-7
CDR3 protein: CASSQGDNSYEQYF
CDR3 DNA: TGTGCCAGCAGCCAAGGTGACAACTCCTACGAGCAGTACTTC

D gene: TRBD2
clone size: NA
V gene: TRBV7-2
J gene: TRBJ2-1
CDR3 protein: CASRLTSGNYNEQFF
CDR3 DNA: TGTGCCAGCAGGTTGACTAGCGGGAATTACAATGAGCAGTTCTTC

D gene: TRBD2
clone size: NA
V gene: TRBV9
J gene: TRBJ2-1
CDR3 protein: CASSARGGSYNEQFF
CDR3 DNA: TGTGCCAGCAGCGCTCGGGGGGGCTCCTACAATGAGCAGTTCTTC

D gene: TRBD1
clone size: NA
V gene: TRBV2
J gene: TRBJ1-2
CDR3 protein: CASREDRAYYGYTF
CDR3 DNA: TGTGCCAGCAGGGAGGACAGGGCCTACTATGGCTACACCTTC

D gene: NA
clone size: NA
V gene: TRBV6-2/TRBV6-3
J gene: TRBJ1-2
CDR3 protein: CASSYELPLWLSYGYTF
CDR3 DNA: TGTGCCAGCAGTTACGAGTTGCCGTTATGGTTAAGTTATGGCTACACCTTC

D gene: TRBD1
clone size: NA
V gene: TRBV20-1
J gene: TRBJ1-1
CDR3 protein: CSATQGEKAFF
CDR3 DNA: TGCAGTGCTACACAGGGGGAAAAAGCTTTCTTT

D gene: NA
clone size: many
V gene: TRBV14
J gene: TRBJ1-5
CDR3 protein: CASSQDFWLDQPQHF
CDR3 DNA: TGTGCCAGCAGCCAAGATTTTTGGTTAGATCAGCCCCAGCATTTT

D gene: TRBD2
clone size: few
V gene: TRBV14
J gene: TRBJ2-5
CDR3 protein: CASSQGLLAGPQETQYF
CDR3 DNA: TGTGCCAGCAGCCAAGGTCTACTAGCGGGGCCTCAAGAGACCCAGTACTTC

D gene: NA
clone size: many
V gene: TRBV7-9
J gene: TRBJ1-4
CDR3 protein: CASSLGGSFNEKLFF
CDR3 DNA: TGTGCCAGCAGCTTAGGAGGGTCGTTCAATGAAAAACTGTTTTTT

D gene: NA
clone size: many
V gene: TRBV21-1
J gene: TRBJ1-1
CDR3 protein: CASSTGGVNTEAFF
CDR3 DNA: TGTGCCAGCAGCACAGGGGGAGTGAACACTGAAGCTTTCTTT

D gene: NA
clone size: few
V gene: TRBV6-6
J gene: TRBJ1-5
CDR3 protein: CASKDHQGRSNQPQHF
CDR3 DNA: TGTGCCAGCAAGGATCATCAGGGACGGAGCAATCAGCCCCAGCATTTT

D gene: TRBD2
clone size: many
V gene: TRBV12-3/TRBV12-4
J gene: TRBJ2-1
CDR3 protein: CASSPGTSGGAYEQFF
CDR3 DNA: TGTGCCAGCAGTCCTGGGACTAGCGGGGGGGCCTATGAGCAGTTCTTC

D gene: NA
clone size: many
V gene: TRBV24-1
J gene: TRBJ1-2
CDR3 protein: CATSDSSISNGYTF
CDR3 DNA: TGTGCCACCAGTGATTCCAGTATTTCGAATGGCTACACCTTC

D gene: NA
clone size: few
V gene: TRBV29-1
J gene: TRBJ2-3
CDR3 protein: CSVATGTDTQYF
CDR3 DNA: TGCAGCGTTGCCACGGGGACAGATACGCAGTATTTT

D gene: NA
clone size: NA
V gene: TRBV15
J gene: TRBJ2-5
CDR3 protein: CATSREPRETQYF
CDR3 DNA: TGTGCCACCAGCAGAGAACCCCGGGAGACCCAGTACTTC

D gene: NA
clone size: few
V gene: TRBV7-8
J gene: TRBJ1-6
CDR3 protein: CASSLERDSPLHF
CDR3 DNA: TGTGCCAGCAGCTTGGAGAGGGATTCACCCCTCCACTTT

D gene: NA
clone size: NA
V gene: TRBV20-1
J gene: TRBJ1-5
CDR3 protein: CSARTGGSNQPQHF
CDR3 DNA: TGCAGTGCTAGGACAGGCGGTAGCAATCAGCCCCAGCATTTT

D gene: NA
clone size: few
V gene: TRBV2
J gene: TRBJ2-1
CDR3 protein: CASNTGINNEQFF
CDR3 DNA: TGTGCCAGCAATACCGGGATAAACAATGAGCAGTTCTTC

D gene: TRBD2
clone size: medium-sized
V gene: TRBV20-1
J gene: TRBJ2-7
CDR3 protein: CSALISGGRYEQYF
CDR3 DNA: TGCAGTGCTTTAATTAGCGGGGGACGTTACGAGCAGTACTTC

D gene: NA
clone size: NA
V gene: TRBV5-1
J gene: TRBJ2-2
CDR3 protein: CASTLRGSAGELFF
CDR3 DNA: TGCGCCAGCACCTTGCGAGGGTCGGCCGGGGAGCTGTTTTTT

D gene: NA
clone size: many
V gene: TRBV7-6
J gene: TRBJ2-5
CDR3 protein: CASSFGRQETQYF
CDR3 DNA: TGTGCCAGCAGCTTCGGCAGGCAAGAGACCCAGTACTTC

D gene: NA
clone size: few
V gene: TRBV21-1
J gene: TRBJ2-7
CDR3 protein: CASSTNRGTYEQYF
CDR3 DNA: TGTGCCAGCAGCACTAACAGGGGAACCTACGAGCAGTACTTC

D gene: NA
clone size: few
V gene: TRBV7-2
J gene: TRBJ2-5
CDR3 protein: CASSSYGGGETQYF
CDR3 DNA: TGTGCCAGCAGTTCTTATGGGGGCGGAGAGACCCAGTACTTC

D gene: NA
clone size: few
V gene: TRBV19
J gene: TRBJ1-4
CDR3 protein: CASSIRTRAGEKLFF
CDR3 DNA: TGTGCCAGTAGTATTCGGACCCGGGCGGGTGAAAAACTGTTTTTT

D gene: NA
clone size: many
V gene: TRBV7-2
J gene: TRBJ1-1
CDR3 protein: CASSPGAANTEAFF
CDR3 DNA: TGTGCCAGCAGCCCAGGGGCGGCTAACACTGAAGCTTTCTTT

D gene: NA
clone size: many
V gene: TRBV28
J gene: TRBJ1-5
CDR3 protein: CASRGGTWGDQPQHF
CDR3 DNA: TGTGCCAGCAGGGGGGGGACATGGGGCGATCAGCCCCAGCATTTT

D gene: TRBD2
clone size: NA
V gene: TRBV7-2
J gene: TRBJ2-1
CDR3 protein: CASSLYSGGGQSQFF
CDR3 DNA: TGTGCCAGCAGCCTCTATAGCGGGGGTGGGCAGTCGCAGTTCTTC

D gene: NA
clone size: NA
V gene: TRBV5-4
J gene: TRBJ1-1
CDR3 protein: CASSLALPRGSPEAFF
CDR3 DNA: TGTGCCAGCAGCTTGGCATTACCCCGGGGGAGCCCTGAAGCTTTCTTT

D gene: TRBD1
clone size: many
V gene: TRBV18
J gene: TRBJ2-1
CDR3 protein: CASSIANRGYNEQFF
CDR3 DNA: TGTGCCAGCTCTATTGCGAACAGGGGGTACAATGAGCAGTTCTTC

D gene: NA
clone size: many
V gene: TRBV6-2/TRBV6-3
J gene: TRBJ2-7
CDR3 protein: CASSNVGYEQYF
CDR3 DNA: TGTGCCAGCAGCAACGTGGGCTACGAGCAGTACTTC

D gene: NA
clone size: NA
V gene: TRBV5-1
J gene: TRBJ2-3
CDR3 protein: CASSLAIGDTQYF
CDR3 DNA: TGCGCCAGCAGCTTGGCCATCGGAGATACGCAGTATTTT

D gene: TRBD1
clone size: many
V gene: TRBV7-2
J gene: TRBJ1-1
CDR3 protein: CASSFRGSLTEAFF
CDR3 DNA: TGTGCCAGCAGCTTCAGGGGGAGTCTTACTGAAGCTTTCTTT

D gene: NA
clone size: NA
V gene: TRBV5-4
J gene: TRBJ1-1
CDR3 protein: CASSFEGYTEAFF
CDR3 DNA: TGTGCCAGCAGCTTCGAGGGTTACACTGAAGCTTTCTTT

D gene: TRBD2
clone size: few
V gene: TRBV24-1
J gene: TRBJ2-1
CDR3 protein: CATSDPTVGGNNSYNEQFF
CDR3 DNA: TGTGCCACCAGTGACCCGACAGTGGGAGGGAACAACTCCTACAATGAGCAGTTCTTC

D gene: NA
clone size: NA
V gene: TRBV5-6
J gene: TRBJ2-1
CDR3 protein: CASSLGGGRYNEQFF
CDR3 DNA: TGTGCCAGCAGCTTGGGCGGGGGCAGGTACAATGAGCAGTTCTTC

D gene: NA
clone size: NA
V gene: TRBV12-3/TRBV12-4
J gene: TRBJ1-4
CDR3 protein: CASSLMGGDNEKLFF
CDR3 DNA: TGTGCCAGCAGTTTAATGGGGGGGGATAATGAAAAACTGTTTTTT

D gene: NA
clone size: many
V gene: TRBV20-1
J gene: TRBJ1-4
CDR3 protein: CSARAPPGVEKLFF
CDR3 DNA: TGCAGTGCTAGAGCCCCGCCGGGGGTTGAAAAACTGTTTTTT

D gene: TRBD1
clone size: many
V gene: TRBV20-1
J gene: TRBJ1-3
CDR3 protein: CSAEGWGTGLDTIYF
CDR3 DNA: TGCAGTGCTGAGGGTTGGGGGACAGGGTTAGACACCATATATTTT

D gene: TRBD1
clone size: few
V gene: TRBV7-2
J gene: TRBJ1-1
CDR3 protein: CASSKTGQGLRTEAFF
CDR3 DNA: TGTGCCAGCAGCAAAACGGGACAGGGTTTGAGGACTGAAGCTTTCTTT

D gene: NA
clone size: NA
V gene: TRBV20-1
J gene: TRBJ2-2
CDR3 protein: CSARLGPRGAGTGELFF
CDR3 DNA: TGCAGTGCTAGGTTGGGGCCCCGGGGGGCCGGCACCGGGGAGCTGTTTTTT

D gene: NA
clone size: many
V gene: TRBV12-1
J gene: TRBJ1-5
CDR3 protein: CASSFRYSNQPQHF
CDR3 DNA: TGTGCCAGCAGCTTCCGCTATAGCAATCAGCCCCAGCATTTT

D gene: NA
clone size: few
V gene: TRBV7-8
J gene: TRBJ2-3
CDR3 protein: CASSFPLDGASTDTQYF
CDR3 DNA: TGTGCCAGCAGCTTCCCTCTGGACGGGGCTAGCACAGATACGCAGTATTTT

D gene: NA
clone size: many
V gene: TRBV12-3/TRBV12-4
J gene: TRBJ2-5
CDR3 protein: CASSHSWYLQETQYF
CDR3 DNA: TGTGCCAGCAGCCATTCATGGTACCTACAAGAGACCCAGTACTTC

D gene: NA
clone size: once
V gene: TRBV4-1
J gene: TRBJ1-2
CDR3 protein: CASSTPGEVYGYTF
CDR3 DNA: TGCGCCAGCTCCACCCCCGGGGAAGTGTATGGCTACACCTTC